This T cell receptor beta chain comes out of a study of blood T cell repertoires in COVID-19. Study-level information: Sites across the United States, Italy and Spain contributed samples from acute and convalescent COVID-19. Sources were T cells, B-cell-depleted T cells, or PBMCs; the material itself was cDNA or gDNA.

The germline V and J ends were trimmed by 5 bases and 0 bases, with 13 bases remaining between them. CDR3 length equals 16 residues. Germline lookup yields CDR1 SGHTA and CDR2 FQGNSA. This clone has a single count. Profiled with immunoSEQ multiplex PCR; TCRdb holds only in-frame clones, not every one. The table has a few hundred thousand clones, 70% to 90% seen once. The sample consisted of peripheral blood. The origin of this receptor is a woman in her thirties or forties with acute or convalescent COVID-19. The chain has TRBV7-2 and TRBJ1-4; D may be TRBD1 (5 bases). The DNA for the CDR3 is TGTGCCAGCAGCAAGACACAGGCAGCAACTAATGAAAAACTGTTTTTT. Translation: CASSKTQAATNEKLFF.